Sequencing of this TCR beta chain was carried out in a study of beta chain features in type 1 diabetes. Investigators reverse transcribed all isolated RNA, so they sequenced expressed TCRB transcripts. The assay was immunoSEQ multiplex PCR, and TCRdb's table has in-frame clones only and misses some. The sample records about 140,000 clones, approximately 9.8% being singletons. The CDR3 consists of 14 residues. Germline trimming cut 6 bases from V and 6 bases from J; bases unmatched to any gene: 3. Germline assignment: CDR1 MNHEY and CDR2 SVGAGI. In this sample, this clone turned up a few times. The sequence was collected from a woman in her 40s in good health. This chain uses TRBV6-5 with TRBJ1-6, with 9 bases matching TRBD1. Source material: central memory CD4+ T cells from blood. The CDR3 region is CASSQDRGNSPLHF. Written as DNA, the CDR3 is TGTGCCAGCAGCCAGGACAGGGGTAATTCACCCCTCCACTTT.